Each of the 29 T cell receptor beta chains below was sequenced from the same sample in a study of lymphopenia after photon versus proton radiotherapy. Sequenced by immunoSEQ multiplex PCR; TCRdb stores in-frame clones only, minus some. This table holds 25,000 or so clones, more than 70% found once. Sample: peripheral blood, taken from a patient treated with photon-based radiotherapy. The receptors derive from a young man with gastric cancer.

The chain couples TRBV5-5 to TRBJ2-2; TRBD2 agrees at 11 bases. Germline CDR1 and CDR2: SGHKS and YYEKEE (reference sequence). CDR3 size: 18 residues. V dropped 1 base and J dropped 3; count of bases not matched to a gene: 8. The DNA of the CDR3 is TGTGCCAGCAGCTTGAATAGCGGGAGGGCCTTGGACACCGGGGAGCTGTTTTTT. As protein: CASSLNSGRALDTGELFF.

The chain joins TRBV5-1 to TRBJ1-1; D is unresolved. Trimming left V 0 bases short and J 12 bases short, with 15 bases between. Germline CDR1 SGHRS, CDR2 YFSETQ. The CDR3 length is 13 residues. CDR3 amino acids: CASSLEWQRETFF. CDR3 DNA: TGCGCCAGCAGCTTGGAATGGCAGCGTGAGACTTTCTTT.

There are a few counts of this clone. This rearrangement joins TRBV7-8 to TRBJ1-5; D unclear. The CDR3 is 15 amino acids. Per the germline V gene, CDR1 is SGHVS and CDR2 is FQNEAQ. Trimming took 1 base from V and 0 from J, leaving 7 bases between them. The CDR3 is CASSLGEYSNQPQHF. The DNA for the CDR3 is TGTGCCAGCAGCTTAGGAGAGTATAGCAATCAGCCCCAGCATTTT.

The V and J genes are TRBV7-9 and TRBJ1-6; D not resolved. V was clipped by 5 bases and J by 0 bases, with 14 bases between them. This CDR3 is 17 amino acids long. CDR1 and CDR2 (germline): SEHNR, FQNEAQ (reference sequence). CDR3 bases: TGTGCCAGCAGCCCCTCGACTTCGAGCTCCTATAATTCACCCCTCCACTTT. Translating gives CASSPSTSSSYNSPLHF.

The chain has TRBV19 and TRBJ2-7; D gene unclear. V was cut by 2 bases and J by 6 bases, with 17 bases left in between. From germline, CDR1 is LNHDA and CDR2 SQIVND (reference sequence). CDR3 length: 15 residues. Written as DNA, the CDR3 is TGTGCCAGTAGTATATCCCTCCTGAATATGGGCGAGCAGTACTTC. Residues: CASSISLLNMGEQYF. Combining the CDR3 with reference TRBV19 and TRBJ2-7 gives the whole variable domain DGGITQSPKYLFRKEGQNVTLSCEQNLNHDAMYWYRQDPGQGLRLIYYSQIVNDFQKGDIAEGYSVSREKKESFPLTVTSAQKNPTAFYLCASSISLLNMGEQYFGPGTRLTVT.

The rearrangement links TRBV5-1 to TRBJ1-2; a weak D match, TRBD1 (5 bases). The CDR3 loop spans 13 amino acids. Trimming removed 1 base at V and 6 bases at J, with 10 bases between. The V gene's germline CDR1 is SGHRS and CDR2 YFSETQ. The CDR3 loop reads CASSLSSRDGYTF. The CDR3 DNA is TGCGCCAGCAGCTTGTCCTCCAGGGATGGCTACACCTTC.

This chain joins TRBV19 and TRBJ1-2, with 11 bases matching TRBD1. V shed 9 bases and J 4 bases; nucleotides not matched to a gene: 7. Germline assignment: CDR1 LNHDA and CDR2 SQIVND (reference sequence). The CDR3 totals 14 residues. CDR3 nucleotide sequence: TGTGCCAGCAGGGGGACAGGGGGAAGCTATGGCTACACCTTC. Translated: CASRGTGGSYGYTF.

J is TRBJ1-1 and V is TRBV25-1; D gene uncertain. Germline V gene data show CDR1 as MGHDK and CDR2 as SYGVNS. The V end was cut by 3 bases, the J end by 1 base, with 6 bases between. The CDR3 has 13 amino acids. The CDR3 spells CASSDLRNTEAFF. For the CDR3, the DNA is TGTGCCAGCAGTGACCTCCGGAACACTGAAGCTTTCTTT.

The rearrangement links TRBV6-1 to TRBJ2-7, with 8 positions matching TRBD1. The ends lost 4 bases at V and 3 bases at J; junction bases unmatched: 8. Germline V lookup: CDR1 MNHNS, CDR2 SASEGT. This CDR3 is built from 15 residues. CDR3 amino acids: CASSVTGTGGYEQYF. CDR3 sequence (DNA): TGTGCCAGCAGTGTAACCGGGACAGGAGGCTACGAGCAGTACTTC.

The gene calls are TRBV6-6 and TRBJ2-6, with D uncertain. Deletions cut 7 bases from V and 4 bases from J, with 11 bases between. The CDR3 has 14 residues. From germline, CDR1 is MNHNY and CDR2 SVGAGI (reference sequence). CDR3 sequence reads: CASTWGNGANVLTF. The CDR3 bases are TGTGCCAGCACCTGGGGAAACGGGGCCAACGTCCTGACTTTC.

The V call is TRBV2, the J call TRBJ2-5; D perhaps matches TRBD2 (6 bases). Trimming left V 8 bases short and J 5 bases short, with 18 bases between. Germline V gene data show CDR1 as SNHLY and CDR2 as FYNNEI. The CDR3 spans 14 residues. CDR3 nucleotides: TGTGCCAGCGAAGGCTACTCCCGGGGGGAGACCCAGTACTTC. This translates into CASEGYSRGETQYF. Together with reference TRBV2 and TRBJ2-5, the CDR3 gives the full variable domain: EPEVTQTPSHQVTQMGQEVILRCVPISNHLYFYWYRQILGQKVEFLVSFYNNEISEKSEIFDDQFSVERPDGSNFTLKIRSTKLEDSAMYFCASEGYSRGETQYFGPGTRLLVL.

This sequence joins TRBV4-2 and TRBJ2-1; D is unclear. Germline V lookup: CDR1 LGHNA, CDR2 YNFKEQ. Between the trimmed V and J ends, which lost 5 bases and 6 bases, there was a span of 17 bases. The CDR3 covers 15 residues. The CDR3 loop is CASSITGPLTNEQFF. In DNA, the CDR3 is TGTGCCAGCAGCATAACCGGGCCCTTAACCAATGAGCAGTTCTTC.

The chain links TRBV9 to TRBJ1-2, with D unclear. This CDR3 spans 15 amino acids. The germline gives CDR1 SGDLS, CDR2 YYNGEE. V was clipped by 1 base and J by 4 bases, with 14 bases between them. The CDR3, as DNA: TGTGCCAGCAGCGTATGGCCACAAGGTACCTATGGCTACACCTTC. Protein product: CASSVWPQGTYGYTF.

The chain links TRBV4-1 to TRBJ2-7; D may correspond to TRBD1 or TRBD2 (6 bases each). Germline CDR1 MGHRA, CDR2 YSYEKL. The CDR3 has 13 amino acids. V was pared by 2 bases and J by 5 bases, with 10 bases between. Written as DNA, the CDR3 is TGCGCCAGCAGCCAAAACAGGGAGGACGAGCAGTACTTC. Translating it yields CASSQNREDEQYF.

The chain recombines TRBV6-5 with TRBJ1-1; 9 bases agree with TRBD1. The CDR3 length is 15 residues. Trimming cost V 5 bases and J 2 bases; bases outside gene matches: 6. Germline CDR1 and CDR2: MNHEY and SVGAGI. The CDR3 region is CASSRTGVGNTEAFF. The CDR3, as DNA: TGTGCCAGCAGTAGGACAGGGGTGGGAAACACTGAAGCTTTCTTT.

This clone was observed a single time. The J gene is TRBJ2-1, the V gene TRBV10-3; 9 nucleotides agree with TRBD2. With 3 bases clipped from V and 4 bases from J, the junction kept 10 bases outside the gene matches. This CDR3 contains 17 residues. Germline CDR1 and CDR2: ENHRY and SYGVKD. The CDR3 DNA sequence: TGTGCCATCAGTGACCTACCGACGGGACTAGCTTACAATGAGCAGTTCTTC. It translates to CAISDLPTGLAYNEQFF.

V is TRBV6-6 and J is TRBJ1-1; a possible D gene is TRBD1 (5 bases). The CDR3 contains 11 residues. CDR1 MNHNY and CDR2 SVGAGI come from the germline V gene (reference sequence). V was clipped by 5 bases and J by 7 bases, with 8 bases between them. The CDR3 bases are TGTGCCAGCAGTCCAGGGAATGAAGCTTTCTTT. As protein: CASSPGNEAFF.

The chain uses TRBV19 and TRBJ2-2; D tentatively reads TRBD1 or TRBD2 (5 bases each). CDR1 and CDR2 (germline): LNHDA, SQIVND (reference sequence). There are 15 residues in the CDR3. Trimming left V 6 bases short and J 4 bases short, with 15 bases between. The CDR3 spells CASSSGTDLTGELFF. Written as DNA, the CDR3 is TGTGCCAGTAGCTCCGGGACGGACCTCACCGGGGAGCTGTTTTTT.

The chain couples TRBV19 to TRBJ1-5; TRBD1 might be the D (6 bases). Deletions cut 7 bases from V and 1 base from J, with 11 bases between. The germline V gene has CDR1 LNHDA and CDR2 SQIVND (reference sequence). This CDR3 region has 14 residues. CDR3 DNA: TGTGCCAGTACCCTCGACAGGAGCAATCAGCCCCAGCATTTT. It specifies CASTLDRSNQPQHF.

CDR3: CATAGTAGANVLTF. Here the CDR3 DNA reads TGTGCCACCGCTGGGACAGCTGGGGCCAACGTCCTGACTTTC. The gene calls are TRBV11-1 and TRBJ2-6; 7 positions agree with TRBD1. This CDR3 is built from 14 residues. V dropped 10 bases and J dropped 2; count of bases not matched to a gene: 5. Germline-derived CDR1 and CDR2 are SGHAT and FQDESV (reference sequence). Drawing the rest from reference TRBV11-1 and TRBJ2-6, the complete variable domain is EAEVAQSPRYKITEKSQAVAFWCDPISGHATLYWYRQILGQGPELLVQFQDESVVDDSQLPKDRFSAERLKGVDSTLKIQPAELGDSAMYLCATAGTAGANVLTFGAGSRLTVL.

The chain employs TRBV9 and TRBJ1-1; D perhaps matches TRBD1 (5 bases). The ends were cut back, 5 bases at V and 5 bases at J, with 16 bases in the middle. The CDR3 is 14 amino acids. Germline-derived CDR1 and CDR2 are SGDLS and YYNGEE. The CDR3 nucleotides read TGTGCCAGCAGTTCGGGAGGGGCAGGGACTGAAGCTTTCTTT. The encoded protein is CASSSGGAGTEAFF.

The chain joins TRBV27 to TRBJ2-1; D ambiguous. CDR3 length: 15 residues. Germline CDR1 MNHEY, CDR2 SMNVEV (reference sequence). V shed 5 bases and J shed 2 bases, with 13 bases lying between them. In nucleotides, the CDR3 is TGTGCCAGCAGTCCGGCGGTCGGCACCTACAATGAGCAGTTCTTC. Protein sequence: CASSPAVGTYNEQFF.

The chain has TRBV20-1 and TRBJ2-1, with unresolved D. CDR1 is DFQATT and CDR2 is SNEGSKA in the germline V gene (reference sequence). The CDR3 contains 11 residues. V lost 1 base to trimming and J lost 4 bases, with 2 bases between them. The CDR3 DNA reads TGCAGTGCTAGAGTGTACAATGAGCAGTTCTTC. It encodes CSARVYNEQFF.

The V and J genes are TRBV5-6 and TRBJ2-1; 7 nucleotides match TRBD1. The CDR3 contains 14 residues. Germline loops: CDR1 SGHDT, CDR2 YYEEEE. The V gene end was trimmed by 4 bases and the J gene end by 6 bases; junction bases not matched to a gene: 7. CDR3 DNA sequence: TGTGCCAGCAGCCAACAGGGGTGGCTCAATGAGCAGTTCTTC. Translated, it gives CASSQQGWLNEQFF.

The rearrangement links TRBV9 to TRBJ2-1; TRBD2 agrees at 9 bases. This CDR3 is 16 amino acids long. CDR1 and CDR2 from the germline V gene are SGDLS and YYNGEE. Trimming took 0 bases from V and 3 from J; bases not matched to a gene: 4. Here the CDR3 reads CASSVGLAELYNEQFF. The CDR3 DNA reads TGTGCCAGCAGCGTAGGACTAGCGGAGCTCTACAATGAGCAGTTCTTC.

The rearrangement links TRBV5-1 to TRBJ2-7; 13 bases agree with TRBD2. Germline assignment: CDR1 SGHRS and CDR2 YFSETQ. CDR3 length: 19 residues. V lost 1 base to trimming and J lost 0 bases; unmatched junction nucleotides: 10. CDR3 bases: TGCGCCAGCAGCTTGTTCGGGACTAGCGGGGCTTTGTTCTCCTACGAGCAGTACTTC. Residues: CASSLFGTSGALFSYEQYF.

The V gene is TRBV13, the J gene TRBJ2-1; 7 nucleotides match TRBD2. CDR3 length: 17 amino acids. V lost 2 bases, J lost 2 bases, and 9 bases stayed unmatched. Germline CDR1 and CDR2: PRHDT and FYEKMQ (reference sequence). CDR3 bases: TGTGCCAGCAGCTTAACTAGCGACAACCCAGCCTACAATGAGCAGTTCTTC. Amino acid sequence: CASSLTSDNPAYNEQFF.

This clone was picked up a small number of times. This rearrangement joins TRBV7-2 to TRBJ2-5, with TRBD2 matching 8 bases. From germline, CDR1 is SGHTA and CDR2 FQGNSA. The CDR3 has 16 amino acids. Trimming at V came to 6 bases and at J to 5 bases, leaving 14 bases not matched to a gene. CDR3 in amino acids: CASSLVTSAGWETQYF. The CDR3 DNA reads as TGTGCCAGCAGTCTCGTGACTAGCGCAGGCTGGGAGACCCAGTACTTC.

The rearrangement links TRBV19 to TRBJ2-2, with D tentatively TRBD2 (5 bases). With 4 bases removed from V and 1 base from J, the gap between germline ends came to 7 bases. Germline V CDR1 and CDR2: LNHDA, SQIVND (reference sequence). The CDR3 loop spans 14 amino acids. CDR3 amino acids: CASSRGVNTGELFF. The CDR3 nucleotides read TGTGCCAGTAGTAGGGGAGTGAACACCGGGGAGCTGTTTTTT.